These T cell receptor beta chains were read from a single sample in a study of cytomegalovirus exposure and HLA in healthy donors. Repertoires were generated with immunoSEQ multiplex PCR, while TCRdb's copy carries only in-frame clones and drops some. The table lists under 110,000 clones, under 85% of them singletons. The sequencing sample was made of PBMCs. These receptors all come from a man in his forties in good health and CMV-seronegative. The CDR3 runs from the conserved cysteine through the conserved F or W. A D gene is named only where the DNA matches it firmly. The size of a clone is reported for some rows only, either as once, few or many, or as a class for expanded clones.

d_call	clone_size	v_call	j_call	cdr3_nt	cdr3_aa
-	once	TRBV30	TRBJ2-2	TGTGCCTGGGGACCGACAGGGAACACCGGGGAGCTGTTTTTT	CAWGPTGNTGELFF
-	-	TRBV4-1	TRBJ2-5	TGCGCCAGCAGCCAGGGGTCAGGGAAGCGAGAGACCCAGTACTTC	CASSQGSGKRETQYF
-	-	TRBV5-1	TRBJ1-4	TGCGCCAGCAGCTTTCGACAATCAGCTAATGAAAAACTGTTTTTT	CASSFRQSANEKLFF
-	-	TRBV10-3	TRBJ2-5	TGTGCCATCGGGCAGGGCCAAGAGACCCAGTACTTC	CAIGQGQETQYF
-	-	TRBV4-3	TRBJ1-6	TGCGCCAGCAGCCACCCGGGGGGCAGGGGTTCACCCCTCCACTTT	CASSHPGGRGSPLHF
TRBD1	-	TRBV2	TRBJ1-5	TGTGCCAGCAGTGGAGAGACAGGGGGCGGCAATCAGCCCCAGCATTTT	CASSGETGGGNQPQHF
-	-	TRBV5-5	TRBJ2-2	TGTGCCAGCAGTTTGCTAGCGTACACCGGGGAGCTGTTTTTT	CASSLLAYTGELFF
TRBD2	-	TRBV18	TRBJ2-1	TGTGCCAGCTCACCAGCTAGCGGGGGGACATACAATGAGCAGTTCTTC	CASSPASGGTYNEQFF
TRBD1	-	TRBV7-2	TRBJ2-7	TGTGCCAGCAGCCGGGGGAGAGGGACAGGGTCCTACGAGCAGTACTTC	CASSRGRGTGSYEQYF
TRBD1	-	TRBV15	TRBJ2-5	TGTGCCACCAGGCGGGGACAGGGCACGTACCAAGAGACCCAGTACTTC	CATRRGQGTYQETQYF
TRBD2	-	TRBV19	TRBJ2-3	TGTGCCAGTAGGAAACCTAGCGGGGGAGTCACAGATACGCAGTATTTT	CASRKPSGGVTDTQYF
-	-	TRBV6-6	TRBJ1-1	TGTGCCAGCAGTTTGGCCCATAACACTGAAGCTTTCTTT	CASSLAHNTEAFF
TRBD1	few	TRBV27	TRBJ1-5	TGTGCCAGCAGCCTGGGACAGTACTACAATCAGCCCCAGCATTTT	CASSLGQYYNQPQHF
-	-	TRBV6-1	TRBJ1-2	TGTGCCAGCAGTGAATTGGGGGGCTATGGCTACACCTTC	CASSELGGYGYTF
-	-	TRBV4-1	TRBJ1-5	TGCGCCAGCAGCCAGGGGCACTCGAATCAGCCCCAGCATTTT	CASSQGHSNQPQHF
TRBD1	-	TRBV27	TRBJ2-7	TGTGCCAGCAGACTATATGGGACAGGGTACGACGAGCAGTACTTC	CASRLYGTGYDEQYF
-	-	TRBV15	TRBJ1-1	TGTGCCACCAGCAGAGACGCCTCGGGAAGGGCAGCTTTCTTT	CATSRDASGRAAFF
TRBD1	-	TRBV5-1	TRBJ2-3	TGCGCCAGCAGCATAGGGGGCGGCACAGATACGCAGTATTTT	CASSIGGGTDTQYF
-	-	TRBV7-2	TRBJ2-3	TGTGCCAGCAGCTTTCGAGGAGAAGATACGCAGTATTTT	CASSFRGEDTQYF
TRBD1	-	TRBV7-9	TRBJ1-4	TGTTCCAGCAGCTTAGCGATCGGACAGGATAATGAAAAACTGTTTTTT	CSSSLAIGQDNEKLFF
-	-	TRBV11-2	TRBJ1-6	TGTGCCAGCAGCTTTAGCTCCTATAATTCACCCCTCCACTTT	CASSFSSYNSPLHF
-	-	TRBV30	TRBJ1-4	TGTGCCTGGACAACGGCTAGCCGAAAACTGTTTTTT	CAWTTASRKLFF
-	once	TRBV4-2	TRBJ2-2	TGTGCCAGCAGCGTAACGGCACAAGGGGGCACCGGGGAGCTGTTTTTT	CASSVTAQGGTGELFF
TRBD1	-	TRBV18	TRBJ1-1	TGTGCCAGCTCACCATGGGGACAGGGGGCCTCGGACACTGAAGCTTTCTTT	CASSPWGQGASDTEAFF
-	-	TRBV5-4	TRBJ2-3	TGTGCCAGCAGCCCTGGCTGGGGGCAGGGGACAGATACGCAGTATTTT	CASSPGWGQGTDTQYF
TRBD1	few	TRBV10-2	TRBJ1-1	TGCGCCAGCAGTGTTACAGGGGGCGGTGAAGCTTTCTTT	CASSVTGGGEAFF
-	-	TRBV19	TRBJ1-5	TGTGCCAGTAGTCTACGTTCGGCAGGGATGAATCAGCCCCAGCATTTT	CASSLRSAGMNQPQHF
TRBD1	-	TRBV5-5	TRBJ1-6	TGTGCCAGCAGCTTGCGGGGGGACAGGGCCAATTCACCCCTCCACTTT	CASSLRGDRANSPLHF
TRBD2	-	TRBV4-3	TRBJ2-4	TGCGCCAGCAGCCAAGGAGCCACTAGCGGGGGAGCCAAAAACATTCAGTACTTC	CASSQGATSGGAKNIQYF
TRBD2	-	TRBV6-6	TRBJ2-7	TGTGCCAGCAGTATCCGCGGGGGGGCCGACGAGCAGTACTTC	CASSIRGGADEQYF
TRBD2	-	TRBV5-1	TRBJ2-1	TGCGCCAGCAGCCGGACTAGCGGGGGTTACAATGAGCAGTTCTTC	CASSRTSGGYNEQFF
TRBD2	-	TRBV6-1	TRBJ2-3	TGTGCCAGCACTTTTCTAGCGGGGGGGCTTGATACGCAGTATTTT	CASTFLAGGLDTQYF
TRBD1	-	TRBV13	TRBJ2-6	TGTGCCACCTCTGACCGAGACAGGGCATTCACCTCTGGGGCCAACGTCCTGACTTTC	CATSDRDRAFTSGANVLTF
TRBD1	-	TRBV19	TRBJ1-1	TGTGCCAGTAGTACGAAGACAGGGTTGAACACTGAAGCTTTCTTT	CASSTKTGLNTEAFF
-	-	TRBV19	TRBJ1-2	TGTGCCAGTAGTATAGGGGCAGGGGATGTCTATGGCTACACCTTC	CASSIGAGDVYGYTF
-	-	TRBV5-1	TRBJ2-6	TGCGCCAGCAGCTTGACCACAGTGGCTGGGGCCAACGTCCTGACTTTC	CASSLTTVAGANVLTF
TRBD1	-	TRBV7-2	TRBJ1-3	TGTGCCAGCAGCTTAGATCCGGGACAGGGGTCCTCCGGGAACACCATATATTTT	CASSLDPGQGSSGNTIYF
TRBD1	once	TRBV7-9	TRBJ2-3	TGTGCCAGCAGCTTATTCCAGGGGGTCGGAGATACGCAGTATTTT	CASSLFQGVGDTQYF
TRBD1	-	TRBV6-6	TRBJ2-7	TGTGCCAGCAGTGATCCCGTGGCAGGGGGCTACGAGCAGTACTTC	CASSDPVAGGYEQYF
TRBD1	-	TRBV2	TRBJ2-7	TGTGCCAGCAGTGAAGCAGGGGGCCAGTACGAGCAGTACTTC	CASSEAGGQYEQYF
TRBD1	-	TRBV4-1	TRBJ2-6	TGCGCCAGCAGCCGTCCCGGGACAGGGGGCCCTGGGGCCAACGTCCTGACTTTC	CASSRPGTGGPGANVLTF
-	once	TRBV11-1	TRBJ2-5	TGTGCCAGCAGCTGGGACATTCAAGAGACCCAGTACTTC	CASSWDIQETQYF
TRBD1	-	TRBV7-2	TRBJ1-6	TGTGCCAGCAGCTTAGGTGGACAGGGTTGGGGACCCCTCCACTTT	CASSLGGQGWGPLHF